This is a list of T cell receptor beta chains from one sample in a study of T cell responses to AZD1222 COVID-19 vaccine. Clones were read by immunoSEQ multiplex PCR, and TCRdb kept only the in-frame ones, dropping some. This sample has roughly 150,000 clones, with about 90% found just once. The source was peripheral blood, collected on day 0 of AZD1222 vaccination. These TCRs come from an adult in good health. Each CDR3 is given without its conserved first and last residue.

v_call,cdr3_length,cdr3_aa
TRBV11-2,13,ASSLERTENTEAF
TRBV5-1,13,ASSLMAGHYNEQF
TRBV28,16,ASSFLGSGVVRQGGYT
TRBV28,10,ASGAGDYGYT
TRBV5-6,13,ASSLGPGQGIPQH
TRBV7-8,15,ASSLAQNQGRRTEAF
TRBV19,13,ASSPNQRANEKLF
TRBV13,14,ASSWTSGSNTGELF
TRBV30,11,AWSRGNDQPQH
TRBV7-9,14,ASSTRSQFGGDGYT
TRBV28,14,ASSGLAGSSYNEQF
TRBV3-1/TRBV3-2,13,ASSLMGTLGTEAF
TRBV29-1,11,SADSPQGYEQY
TRBV27,13,ASSPTKWGNQPQH
TRBV28,13,ASSTQQGSGNTIY
TRBV28,12,ASSFGNGYNEQF
TRBV6-5,12,ASSYTGGANGYT
TRBV5-1,13,ASSLGSGGSYEQY
TRBV19,13,ASSIGGSFIGELF
TRBV6-5,13,ASSYDDSPNEKLF
TRBV19,11,ASAPGRLNEQF
TRBV6-4,12,ASSPTTVGTEAF
TRBV9,11,ASTGRDLEGYT
TRBV28,13,ASRVMQGHLSGYT
TRBV6-5,10,ASWNTLYGYT
TRBV7-3,11,ASSPQGSGELF
TRBV11-3,12,ASRPGADVGPGH
TRBV3-1/TRBV3-2,13,ASSQGQGGNQPQH
TRBV19,13,ASTTIAGKNEKLF
TRBV7-9,11,ASSLQGNTEAF
TRBV30,13,AWSHVRGGPETQY
TRBV5-6,12,ASSLSTYRTGYT
TRBV2,13,ASNPSSGEYNEQF
TRBV27,14,ASVRTSAKTGYEQY
TRBV11-2,11,ASSSTGNYGYT
TRBV30,11,ARRGQGLDTQY
TRBV19,11,ASIPDKNTEAF
TRBV6-6,13,ASSPLAGSAYEQY
TRBV19,13,ASSDTGGFSYGYT
TRBV5-1,13,ASSALQGATYEQY
TRBV6-5,13,ASSLSGSSNNEQF
TRBV9,12,ASSVLGDNEKLF